This T cell receptor (beta chain) was identified during a study of post-analysis software for immune sequencing data. Study-level results: Controls showed significantly higher normalized Chao1 diversity than did multiple sclerosis patients. The five TRBV segments detected at higher frequency in patients than in controls included TRBV5-6, TRBV5-1 and TRBV20-1.

As regards this clonotype: Its cognate antigen is unknown.

Trimming at V came to 10 bases and at J to 6 bases, leaving 8 bases not matched to a gene. Germline values: CDR1 SEHNR, CDR2 FQNEAQ (reference sequence). This CDR3 has 12 residues. The TCR beta cDNA libraries contained unique molecular identifiers. Input of roughly 1 to 11 million T cells yielded roughly 0.5 million cDNA molecules. TCRdb itself ran the PCR reads through MiXCR, one entry per CDR3 protein. The data show about 770,000 distinct CDR3 sequences, 46% seen once. This clonotype was obtained from a girl aged 5-17 years with multiple sclerosis. V gene TRBV7-9 combines with J gene TRBJ2-7; 8 positions match TRBD2. Specimen: blood. The CDR3 DNA is TGTGCCACGGGACTAGACCTCTTCGAGCAGTACTTC. Residues: CATGLDLFEQYF.